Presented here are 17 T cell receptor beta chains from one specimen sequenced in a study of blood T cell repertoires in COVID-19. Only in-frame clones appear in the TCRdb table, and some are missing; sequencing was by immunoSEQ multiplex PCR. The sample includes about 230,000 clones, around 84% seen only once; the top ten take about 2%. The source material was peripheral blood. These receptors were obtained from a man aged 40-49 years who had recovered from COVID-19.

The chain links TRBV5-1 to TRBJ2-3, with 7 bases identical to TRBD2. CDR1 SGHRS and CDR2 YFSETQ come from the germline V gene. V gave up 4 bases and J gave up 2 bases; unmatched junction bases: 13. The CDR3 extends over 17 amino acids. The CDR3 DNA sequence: TGCGCCAGCAGCCCCGCCCCGACTAGCTACTTCACAGATACGCAGTATTTT. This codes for CASSPAPTSYFTDTQYF.

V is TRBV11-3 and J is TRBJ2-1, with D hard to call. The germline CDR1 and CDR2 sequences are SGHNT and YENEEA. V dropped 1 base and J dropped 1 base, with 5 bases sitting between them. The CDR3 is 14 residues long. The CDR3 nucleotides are TGTGCCAGCAGCTTAGGAGATTCCTACAATGAGCAGTTCTTC. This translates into CASSLGDSYNEQFF.

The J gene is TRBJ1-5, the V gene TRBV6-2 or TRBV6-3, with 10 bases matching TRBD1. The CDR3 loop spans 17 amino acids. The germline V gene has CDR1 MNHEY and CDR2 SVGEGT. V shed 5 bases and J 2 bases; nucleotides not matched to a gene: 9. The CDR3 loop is CASSRRTGTGGNQPQHF. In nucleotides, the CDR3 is TGTGCCAGCAGTAGAAGAACCGGGACAGGGGGCAATCAGCCCCAGCATTTT.

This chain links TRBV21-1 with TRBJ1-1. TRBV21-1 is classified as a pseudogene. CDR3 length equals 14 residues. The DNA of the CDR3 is TGTGCCAGCAGCAAAGCGAGGCACCCCACTGAAGCTTTCTTT. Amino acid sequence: CASSKARHPTEAFF.

The CDR3 spells CASSVTRMGHRSYEQYF. The CDR3 DNA sequence: TGTGCCAGCAGCGTAACGAGAATGGGACACCGCTCCTACGAGCAGTACTTC. The gene calls are TRBV3-1 (or the pseudogene TRBV3-2) and TRBJ2-7; weak D call: TRBD1 (6 bases). The CDR3 is made up of 17 amino acids. Germline CDR1 reads LGHDT; CDR2 reads YNNKEL (reference sequence). Trimming removed 5 bases at V and 0 bases at J, with 20 bases between.

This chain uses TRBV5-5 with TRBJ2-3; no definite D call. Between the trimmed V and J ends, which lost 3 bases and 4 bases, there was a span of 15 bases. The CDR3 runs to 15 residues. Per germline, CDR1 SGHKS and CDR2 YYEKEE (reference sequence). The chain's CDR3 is CASSSGPNVADTQYF. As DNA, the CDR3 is TGTGCCAGCAGCTCGGGTCCCAATGTCGCAGATACGCAGTATTTT.

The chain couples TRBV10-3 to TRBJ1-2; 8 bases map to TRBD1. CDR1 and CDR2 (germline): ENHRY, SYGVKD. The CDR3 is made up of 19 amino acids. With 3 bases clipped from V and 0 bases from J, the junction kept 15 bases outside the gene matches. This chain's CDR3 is CAISEVTGQGLTPNYGYTF. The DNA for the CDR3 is TGTGCCATCAGTGAAGTAACAGGACAGGGCCTGACCCCTAACTATGGCTACACCTTC.

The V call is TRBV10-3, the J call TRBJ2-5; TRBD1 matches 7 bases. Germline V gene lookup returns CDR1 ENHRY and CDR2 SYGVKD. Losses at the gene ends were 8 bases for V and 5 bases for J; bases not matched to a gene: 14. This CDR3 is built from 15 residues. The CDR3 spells CAIGKGGRGGETQYF. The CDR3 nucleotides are TGTGCCATCGGAAAAGGGGGCCGAGGTGGGGAGACCCAGTACTTC.

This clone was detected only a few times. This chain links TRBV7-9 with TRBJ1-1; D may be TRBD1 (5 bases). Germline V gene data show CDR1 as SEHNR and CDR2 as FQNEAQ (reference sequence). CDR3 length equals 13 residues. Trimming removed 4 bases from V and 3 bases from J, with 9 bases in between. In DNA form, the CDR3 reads TGTGCCAGCAGCTACGGGGGGTACACTGAAGCTTTCTTT. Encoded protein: CASSYGGYTEAFF.

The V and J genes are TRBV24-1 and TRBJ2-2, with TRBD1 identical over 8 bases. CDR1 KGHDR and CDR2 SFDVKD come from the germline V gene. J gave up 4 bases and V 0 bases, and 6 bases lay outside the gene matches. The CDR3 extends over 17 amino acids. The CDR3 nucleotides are TGTGCCACCAGTGATTTGCGTGGGACAGGAGTCACCGGGGAGCTGTTTTTT. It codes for CATSDLRGTGVTGELFF.

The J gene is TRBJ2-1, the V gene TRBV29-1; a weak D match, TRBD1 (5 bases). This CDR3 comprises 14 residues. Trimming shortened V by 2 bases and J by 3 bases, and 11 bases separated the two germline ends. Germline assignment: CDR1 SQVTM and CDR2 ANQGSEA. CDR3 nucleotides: TGCAGCGTTGAAAGTCACCAGGGCTACAATGAGCAGTTCTTC. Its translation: CSVESHQGYNEQFF.

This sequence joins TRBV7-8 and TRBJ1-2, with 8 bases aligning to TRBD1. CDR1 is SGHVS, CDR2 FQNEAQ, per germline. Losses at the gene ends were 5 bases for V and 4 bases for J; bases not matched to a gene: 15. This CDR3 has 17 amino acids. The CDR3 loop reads CASSRVGQGASVYGYTF. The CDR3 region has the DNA TGTGCCAGCAGCCGAGTGGGTCAGGGGGCGTCTGTCTATGGCTACACCTTC.

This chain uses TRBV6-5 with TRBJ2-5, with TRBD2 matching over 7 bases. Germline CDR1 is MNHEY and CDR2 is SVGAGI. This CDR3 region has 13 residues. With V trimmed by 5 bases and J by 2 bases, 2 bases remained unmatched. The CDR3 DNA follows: TGTGCCAGCAGTCGAGCGGGGCAAGAGACCCAGTACTTC. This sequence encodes CASSRAGQETQYF.

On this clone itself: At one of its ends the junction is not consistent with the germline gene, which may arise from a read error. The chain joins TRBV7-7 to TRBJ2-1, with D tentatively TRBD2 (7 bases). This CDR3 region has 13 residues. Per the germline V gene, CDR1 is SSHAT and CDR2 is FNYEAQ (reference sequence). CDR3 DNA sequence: TGTGCTAGCAGCCTAGGGGGGGGCGATGAGCAGTTCTTC. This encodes CASSLGGGDEQFF.

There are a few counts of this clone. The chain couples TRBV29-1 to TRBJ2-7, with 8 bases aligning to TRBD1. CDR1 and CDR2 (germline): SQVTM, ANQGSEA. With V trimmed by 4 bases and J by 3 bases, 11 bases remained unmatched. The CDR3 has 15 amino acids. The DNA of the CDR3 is TGCAGCGTTGCCGAAACAGGGGGTATCGACTACGAGCAGTACTTC. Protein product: CSVAETGGIDYEQYF.

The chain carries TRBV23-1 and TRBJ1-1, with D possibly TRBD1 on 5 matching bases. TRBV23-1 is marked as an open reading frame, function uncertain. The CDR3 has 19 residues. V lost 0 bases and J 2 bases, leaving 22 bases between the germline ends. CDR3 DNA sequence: TGCGCCAGCAGTCAATCGTCTGATCAAACTGGACATATAAACACTGAAGCTTTCTTT. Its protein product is CASSQSSDQTGHINTEAFF.

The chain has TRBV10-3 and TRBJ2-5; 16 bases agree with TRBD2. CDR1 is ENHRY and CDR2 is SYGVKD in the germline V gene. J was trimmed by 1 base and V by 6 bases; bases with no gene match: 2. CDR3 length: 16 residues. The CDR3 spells CAIRGTSGRAQETQYF. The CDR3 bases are TGTGCCATCAGAGGGACTAGCGGGAGGGCCCAAGAGACCCAGTACTTC.